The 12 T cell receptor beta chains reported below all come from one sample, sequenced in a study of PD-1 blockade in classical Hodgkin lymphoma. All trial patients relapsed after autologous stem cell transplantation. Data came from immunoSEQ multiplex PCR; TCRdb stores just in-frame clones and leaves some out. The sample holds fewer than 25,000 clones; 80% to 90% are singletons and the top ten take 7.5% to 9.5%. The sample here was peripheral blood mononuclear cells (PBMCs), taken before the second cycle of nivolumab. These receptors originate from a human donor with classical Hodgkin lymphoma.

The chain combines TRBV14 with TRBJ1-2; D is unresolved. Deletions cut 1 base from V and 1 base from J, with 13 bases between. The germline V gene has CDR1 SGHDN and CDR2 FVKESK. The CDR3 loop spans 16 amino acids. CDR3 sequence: CASSQVLGSYNYGYTF. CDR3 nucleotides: TGTGCCAGCAGCCAAGTTCTGGGATCCTATAACTATGGCTACACCTTC.

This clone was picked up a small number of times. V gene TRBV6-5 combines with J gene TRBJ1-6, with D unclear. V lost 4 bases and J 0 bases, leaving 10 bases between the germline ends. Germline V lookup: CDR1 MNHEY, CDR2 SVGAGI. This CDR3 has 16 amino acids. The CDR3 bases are TGTGCCAGCAGTTCCTGGCTGCACTCCTATAATTCACCCCTCCACTTT. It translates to CASSSWLHSYNSPLHF.

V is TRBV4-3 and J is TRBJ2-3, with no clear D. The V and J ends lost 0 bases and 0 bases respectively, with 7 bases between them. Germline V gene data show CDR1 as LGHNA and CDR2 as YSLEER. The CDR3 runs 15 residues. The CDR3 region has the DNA TGCGCCAGCAGCCAAGATGTTCATAGCACAGATACGCAGTATTTT. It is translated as CASSQDVHSTDTQYF.

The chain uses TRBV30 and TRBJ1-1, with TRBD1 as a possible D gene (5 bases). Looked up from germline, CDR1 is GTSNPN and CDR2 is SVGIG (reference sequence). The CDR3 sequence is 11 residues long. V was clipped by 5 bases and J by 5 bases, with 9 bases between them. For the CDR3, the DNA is TGTGCCTGGTCAGGGCGGACTGAAGCTTTCTTT. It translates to CAWSGRTEAFF.

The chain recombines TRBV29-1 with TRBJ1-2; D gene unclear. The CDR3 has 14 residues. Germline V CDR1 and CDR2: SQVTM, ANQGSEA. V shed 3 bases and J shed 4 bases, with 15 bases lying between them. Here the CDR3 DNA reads TGCAGCGTTGAGGGATACAATAAACTCTATGGCTACACCTTC. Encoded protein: CSVEGYNKLYGYTF.

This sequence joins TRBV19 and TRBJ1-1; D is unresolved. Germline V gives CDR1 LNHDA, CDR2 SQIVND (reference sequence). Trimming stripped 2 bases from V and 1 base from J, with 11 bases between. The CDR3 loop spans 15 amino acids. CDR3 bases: TGTGCCAGTAGTATATCCGCGCCGGGGAACACTGAAGCTTTCTTT. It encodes CASSISAPGNTEAFF.

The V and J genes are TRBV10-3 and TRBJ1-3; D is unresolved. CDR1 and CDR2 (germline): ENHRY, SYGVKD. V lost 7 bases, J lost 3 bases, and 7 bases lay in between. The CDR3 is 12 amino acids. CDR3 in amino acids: CAINRIGNTIYF. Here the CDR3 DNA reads TGTGCCATCAACCGAATTGGAAACACCATATATTTT.

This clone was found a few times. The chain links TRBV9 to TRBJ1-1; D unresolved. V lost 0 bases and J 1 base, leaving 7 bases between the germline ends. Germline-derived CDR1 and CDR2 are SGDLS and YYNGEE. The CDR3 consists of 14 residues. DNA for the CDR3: TGTGCCAGCAGCGTAGGGAGCAGGAACACTGAAGCTTTCTTT. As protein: CASSVGSRNTEAFF.

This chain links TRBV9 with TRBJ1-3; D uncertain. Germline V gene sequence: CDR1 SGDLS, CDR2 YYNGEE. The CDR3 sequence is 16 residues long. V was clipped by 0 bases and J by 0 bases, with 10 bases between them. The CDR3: CASSVGVRSSGNTIYF. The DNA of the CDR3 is TGTGCCAGCAGCGTAGGTGTAAGGAGCTCTGGAAACACCATATATTTT.

The CDR3 nucleotides are TGTGCCAGCAGCCAAGCTTGGGGGGTGAACACCGGGGAGCTGTTTTTT. It yields the protein CASSQAWGVNTGELFF. The J gene is TRBJ2-2, the V gene TRBV14; D is perhaps TRBD2 (6 bases). Germline V CDR1 and CDR2: SGHDN, FVKESK. V was pared by 1 base and J by 1 base, with 10 bases between. This CDR3 has 16 amino acids.

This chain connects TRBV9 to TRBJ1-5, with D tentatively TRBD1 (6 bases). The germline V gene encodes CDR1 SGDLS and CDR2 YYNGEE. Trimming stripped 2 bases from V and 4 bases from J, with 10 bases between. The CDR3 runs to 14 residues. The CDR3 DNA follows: TGTGCCAGCAGCGTTGGAACAGGGAATCAGCCCCAGCATTTT. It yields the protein CASSVGTGNQPQHF.

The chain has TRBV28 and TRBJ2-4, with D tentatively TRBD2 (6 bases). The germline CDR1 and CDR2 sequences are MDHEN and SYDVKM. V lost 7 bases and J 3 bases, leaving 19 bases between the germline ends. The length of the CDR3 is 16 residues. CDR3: CASMSQQAGGKNIQYF. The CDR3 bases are TGTGCCAGCATGAGCCAGCAGGCCGGGGGCAAAAACATTCAGTACTTC.